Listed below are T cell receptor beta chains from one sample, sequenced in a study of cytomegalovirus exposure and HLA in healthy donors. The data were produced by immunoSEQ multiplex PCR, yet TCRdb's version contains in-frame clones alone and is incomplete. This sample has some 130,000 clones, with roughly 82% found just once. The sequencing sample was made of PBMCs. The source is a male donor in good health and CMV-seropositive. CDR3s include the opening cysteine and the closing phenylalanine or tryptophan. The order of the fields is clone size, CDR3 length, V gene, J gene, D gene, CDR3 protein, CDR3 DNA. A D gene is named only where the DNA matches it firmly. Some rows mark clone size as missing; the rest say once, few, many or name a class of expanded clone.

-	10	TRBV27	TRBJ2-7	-	CASGAYEQYF	TGTGCCAGCGGGGCGTACGAGCAGTACTTC
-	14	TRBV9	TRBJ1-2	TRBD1	CASSGLRQGSPYTF	TGTGCCAGCAGCGGCCTTCGACAGGGAAGCCCCTACACCTTC
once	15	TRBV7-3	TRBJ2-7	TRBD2	CASSLSNRGRGEQYF	TGTGCCAGCAGCTTATCCAACCGTGGGAGGGGCGAGCAGTACTTC
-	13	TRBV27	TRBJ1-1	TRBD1	CASSSDRDTEAFF	TGTGCCAGCAGTTCCGACAGGGACACTGAAGCTTTCTTT
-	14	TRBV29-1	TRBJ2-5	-	CPKERSRVEETQYF	TGCCCCAAGGAACGCTCGAGGGTGGAAGAGACCCAGTACTTC
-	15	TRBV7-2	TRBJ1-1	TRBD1	CASSFYGTGETEAFF	TGTGCCAGCAGTTTCTACGGGACAGGGGAGACTGAAGCTTTCTTT
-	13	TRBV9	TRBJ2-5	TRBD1	CASSATGEETQYF	TGTGCCAGCAGCGCAACAGGGGAAGAGACCCAGTACTTC
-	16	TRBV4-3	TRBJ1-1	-	CASSQGTRGMNTEAFF	TGCGCCAGCAGCCAAGGGACTAGGGGGATGAACACTGAAGCTTTCTTT
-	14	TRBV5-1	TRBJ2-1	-	CASRAGKSYNEQFF	TGCGCCAGCAGAGCAGGGAAGTCCTACAATGAGCAGTTCTTC
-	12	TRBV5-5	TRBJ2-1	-	CASSPYRDEQFF	TGTGCCAGCAGCCCTTACAGGGATGAGCAGTTCTTC
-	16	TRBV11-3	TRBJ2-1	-	CASSQGWRETYNEQFF	TGTGCCAGCAGCCAAGGATGGAGGGAGACCTACAATGAGCAGTTCTTC
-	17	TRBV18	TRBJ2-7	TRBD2	CASSPGLAGVYEVLQYF	TGTGCCAGCTCACCCGGACTAGCGGGAGTGTATGAAGTGTTGCAGTACTTC
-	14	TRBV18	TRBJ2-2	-	CASSPTPEAGELFF	TGTGCCAGCTCGCCCACCCCAGAGGCCGGGGAGCTGTTTTTT
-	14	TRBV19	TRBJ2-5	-	CASSIILSGETQYF	TGTGCCAGTAGTATTATCCTCTCGGGGGAGACCCAGTACTTC
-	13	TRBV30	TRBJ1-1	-	CALEAMGKTEAFF	TGTGCCTTGGAGGCTATGGGGAAGACTGAAGCTTTCTTT
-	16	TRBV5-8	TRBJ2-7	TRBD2	CASSLDSSGRNYEQYF	TGTGCCAGCAGCTTGGATTCTAGCGGGAGGAACTACGAGCAGTACTTC
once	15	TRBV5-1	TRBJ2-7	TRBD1	CASSPTGESSYEQYF	TGCGCCAGCTCTCCCACAGGGGAGAGCTCCTACGAGCAGTACTTC
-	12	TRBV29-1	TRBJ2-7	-	CSVVDSSYEQYF	TGCAGCGTTGTGGACAGTTCCTACGAGCAGTACTTC
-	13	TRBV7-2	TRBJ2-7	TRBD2	CASTGSGRGEQYF	TGTGCCAGCACAGGTAGCGGGAGGGGGGAGCAGTACTTC
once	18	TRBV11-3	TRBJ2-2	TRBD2	CASSPPAGLAGYTGELFF	TGTGCCAGCAGCCCCCCAGCGGGGCTAGCGGGATACACCGGGGAGCTGTTTTTT
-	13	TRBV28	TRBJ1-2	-	CASSSPPPYVYTF	TGTGCCAGCAGCTCGCCACCGCCCTATGTCTACACCTTC
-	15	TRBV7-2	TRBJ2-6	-	CASNFRGSGANGLTF	TGTGCCAGCAACTTTAGAGGCTCTGGGGCCAACGGCCTGACTTTC
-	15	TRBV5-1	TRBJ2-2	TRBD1	CASSPRDSNTGELFF	TGCGCCAGCAGCCCCCGGGACAGCAACACCGGGGAGCTGTTTTTT
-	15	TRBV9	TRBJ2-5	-	CASSVAGGYQETQYF	TGTGCCAGCAGCGTAGCAGGGGGGTACCAAGAGACCCAGTACTTC
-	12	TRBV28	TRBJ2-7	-	CASSFREGRQYF	TGTGCCAGCAGTTTCAGGGAAGGTCGGCAGTACTTC
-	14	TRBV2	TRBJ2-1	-	CASPAGSSYNEQFF	TGTGCCAGCCCTGCGGGAAGCTCCTACAATGAGCAGTTCTTC
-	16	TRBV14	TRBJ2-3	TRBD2	CASSRRGGGGTDTQYF	TGTGCCAGCAGCCGACGCGGGGGTGGAGGCACAGATACGCAGTATTTT
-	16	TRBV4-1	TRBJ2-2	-	CASSQDIAAPTGELFF	TGCGCCAGCAGCCAAGATATAGCGGCTCCCACCGGGGAGCTGTTTTTT
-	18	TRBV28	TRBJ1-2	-	CASSPIRGGAVGSYGYTF	TGTGCCAGCAGTCCGATACGTGGGGGGGCGGTCGGAAGCTATGGCTACACCTTC
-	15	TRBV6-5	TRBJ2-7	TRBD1	CASSPPGTGHYEQYF	TGTGCCAGCAGCCCTCCCGGGACAGGGCACTACGAGCAGTACTTC
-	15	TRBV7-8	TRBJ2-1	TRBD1	CASSQTGAEYNEQFF	TGTGCCAGCAGCCAAACAGGGGCGGAGTACAATGAGCAGTTCTTC
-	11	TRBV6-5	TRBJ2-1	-	CASSSPGEQFF	TGTGCCAGCAGCTCTCCCGGGGAGCAGTTCTTC
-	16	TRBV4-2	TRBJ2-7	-	CASSQAGAKVLYEQYF	TGTGCCAGCAGCCAAGCTGGGGCGAAAGTACTATACGAGCAGTACTTC
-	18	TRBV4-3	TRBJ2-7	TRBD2	CASSQGLAGVSFQYEQYF	TGCGCCAGCAGCCAAGGACTAGCGGGAGTCTCCTTCCAATACGAGCAGTACTTC
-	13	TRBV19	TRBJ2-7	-	CASTNGPGDEQYF	TGTGCCAGTACTAATGGCCCAGGGGACGAGCAGTACTTC
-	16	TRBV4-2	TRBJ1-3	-	CASSPLKGGAGNTIYF	TGTGCCAGCAGCCCCCTAAAAGGAGGGGCTGGAAACACCATATATTTT
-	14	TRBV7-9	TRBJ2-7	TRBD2	CASSKTSAFGEQYF	TGTGCCAGCAGCAAAACTAGCGCCTTCGGCGAGCAGTACTTC
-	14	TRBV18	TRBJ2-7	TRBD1	CASSSTGGSYEQYF	TGTGCCAGCTCATCGACAGGGGGTTCCTACGAGCAGTACTTC
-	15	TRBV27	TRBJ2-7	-	CASSLGSGLNYEQYF	TGTGCCAGCAGTTTAGGTAGCGGTTTAAACTACGAGCAGTACTTC
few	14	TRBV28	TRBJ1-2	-	CASRASVSNYGYTF	TGTGCCAGCAGGGCTTCAGTCTCTAACTATGGCTACACCTTC
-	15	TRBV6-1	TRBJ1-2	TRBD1	CASRPPGQLDYGYTF	TGTGCCAGCAGACCTCCGGGACAGCTAGACTATGGCTACACCTTC
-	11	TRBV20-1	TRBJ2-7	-	CSASGGYEQYF	TGCAGTGCTAGCGGCGGTTACGAGCAGTACTTC
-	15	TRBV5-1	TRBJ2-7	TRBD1	CASSLGSGTGGEQYF	TGCGCCAGCAGCTTGGGTTCCGGGACAGGGGGCGAGCAGTACTTC
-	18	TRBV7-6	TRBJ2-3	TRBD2	CASSGRESAWVATDTQYF	TGTGCCAGCAGCGGGAGGGAATCAGCTTGGGTAGCCACAGATACGCAGTATTTT
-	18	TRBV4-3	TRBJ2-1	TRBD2	CASSQVVRTASGNNEQFF	TGCGCCAGCAGCCAAGTAGTGAGGACGGCTAGCGGGAATAATGAGCAGTTCTTC
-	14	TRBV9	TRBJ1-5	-	CASSVGASNQPQHF	TGTGCCAGCAGCGTAGGGGCCAGCAATCAGCCCCAGCATTTT